This record covers a single TCR beta chain. Ages ranged from about 18 to 100 years, with residence in more than 20 US areas. Allocation to cohorts depended on clinical history reported by the participants. Cohort 3 recovery required two negative PCRs, clearance, or symptom resolution. This CDR3 has 14 residues. The germline V and J ends were trimmed by 2 bases and 9 bases, with 16 bases remaining between them. The germline CDR1 and CDR2 sequences are LNHDA and SQIVND (reference sequence). The source of the sample is a study of blood T cell repertoires in COVID-19. Repertoires were generated with immunoSEQ multiplex PCR, while TCRdb's copy carries only in-frame clones and drops some. This table has fewer than 300,000 clones, around 86% appearing once.

The sequence derives from a man in his late teens or twenties who had recovered from COVID-19. This chain uses TRBV19 with TRBJ2-5; TRBD1 is a possible D gene (6 bases). Material for sequencing was PBMCs or T cells enriched from blood (not recorded which). Written as DNA, the CDR3 is TGTGCCAGTAGTATATCACAGGGCGTAACGTCCCAGTACTTC. Translation: CASSISQGVTSQYF.